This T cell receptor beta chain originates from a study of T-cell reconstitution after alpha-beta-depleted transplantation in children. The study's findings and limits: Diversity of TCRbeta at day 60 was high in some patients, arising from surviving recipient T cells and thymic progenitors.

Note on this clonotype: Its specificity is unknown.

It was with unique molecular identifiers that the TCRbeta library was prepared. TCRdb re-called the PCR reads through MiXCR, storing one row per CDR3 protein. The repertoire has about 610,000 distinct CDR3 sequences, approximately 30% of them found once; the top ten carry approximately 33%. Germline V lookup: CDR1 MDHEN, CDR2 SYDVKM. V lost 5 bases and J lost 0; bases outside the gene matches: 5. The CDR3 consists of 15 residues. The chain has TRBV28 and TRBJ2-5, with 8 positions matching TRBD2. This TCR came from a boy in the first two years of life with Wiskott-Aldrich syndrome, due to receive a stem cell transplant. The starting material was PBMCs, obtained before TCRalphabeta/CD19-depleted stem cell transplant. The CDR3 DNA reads TGTGCCAGCAGTAGGCCTAGCGGGTACCAAGAGACCCAGTACTTC. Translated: CASSRPSGYQETQYF. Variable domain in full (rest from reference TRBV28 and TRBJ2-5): DVKVTQSSRYLVKRTGEKVFLECVQDMDHENMFWYRQDPGLGLRLIYFSYDVKMKEKGDIPEGYSVSREKKERFSLILESASTNQTSMYLCASSRPSGYQETQYFGPGTRLLVL.